This TCR beta chain emerged from a study of blood T cell repertoires in COVID-19. TCRdb's copy holds only in-frame clones and misses some; the assay was immunoSEQ multiplex PCR. The repertoire consists of about 200,000 clones, with around four fifths occurring once and the leading ten covering around 21%. Trimming cost V 6 bases and J 4 bases; bases outside gene matches: 11. The CDR3 covers 14 residues. The germline V gene has CDR1 SQVTM and CDR2 ANQGSEA. The V gene is TRBV29-1, the J gene TRBJ2-5; 7 bases fit TRBD1. The specimen sequenced was peripheral blood. The clonotype was recovered from a human donor in a cohort sampled during active COVID-19. DNA for the CDR3: TGCAGCGTAACTCAGGGGGTAGTGGGAGAGACCCAGTACTTC. As protein: CSVTQGVVGETQYF.